This T cell receptor beta chain was found in a study of blood T cell repertoires in COVID-19. CDR3 length equals 15 residues. The germline V gene encodes CDR1 SEHNR and CDR2 FQNEAQ (reference sequence). V lost 2 bases and J lost 5, with 10 bases in between. In the authors' methods: Reference gene primer amplification in the assay estimated nucleated cell counts. Only in-frame clones appear in the TCRdb table, and some are missing; sequencing was by immunoSEQ multiplex PCR. Clone size and V and J calls were adopted from that table, with D and trimming inferred from the DNA. The table records under 250,000 clones, roughly 84% of them present only once. This clone was found once.

The receptor's source is a man in his fifties with active or convalescent COVID-19. Sequenced material: peripheral blood. The chain links TRBV7-9 to TRBJ1-6, with D possibly matching TRBD1 (6 bases). CDR3 coding DNA: TGTGCCAGCAGCTTACTCCGACAGGATAATTCACCCCTCCACTTT. It specifies CASSLLRQDNSPLHF.